This entry concerns a single T cell receptor (beta chain). Its target is not known. Sequencing was performed with immunoSEQ multiplex PCR; in TCRdb, only in-frame clones are kept and a portion is missing. The table records about 2 million clones, around 96% of them present only once. The CDR3 contains 19 residues. Per the germline V gene, CDR1 is SGHAT and CDR2 is FQNNGV. With 1 base clipped from V and 0 bases from J, the junction kept 6 bases outside the gene matches. These data are taken from a study of shared clonotypes between healthy human individuals. In the study overall: Three plates each covered CD4 naive and memory; CD8 naive two, CD8 memory one. General observations from the study: Owing to a small donor count, the genetic and exposure-history diversity represented was limited. Estimated richness values were generally larger in naive subsets than in memory subsets.

Naive-designated CD8 cells lacked CD45RO, were positively enriched for CCR7, and omitted terminally differentiated effector memory CD45RA+ cells. Only Caucasian adults living in Nashville, Tennessee made up the donor group. The origin of this receptor is a man aged 18 to 30 in good health. Sequences were obtained from naive CD8+ T cells sorted from blood. The chain links TRBV11-2 to TRBJ2-5, with 15 bases aligning to TRBD2. The CDR3 sequence is CASSLVPGLAGGDQETQYF. The CDR3 DNA is TGTGCCAGCAGCTTAGTCCCGGGACTAGCGGGAGGAGACCAAGAGACCCAGTACTTC.